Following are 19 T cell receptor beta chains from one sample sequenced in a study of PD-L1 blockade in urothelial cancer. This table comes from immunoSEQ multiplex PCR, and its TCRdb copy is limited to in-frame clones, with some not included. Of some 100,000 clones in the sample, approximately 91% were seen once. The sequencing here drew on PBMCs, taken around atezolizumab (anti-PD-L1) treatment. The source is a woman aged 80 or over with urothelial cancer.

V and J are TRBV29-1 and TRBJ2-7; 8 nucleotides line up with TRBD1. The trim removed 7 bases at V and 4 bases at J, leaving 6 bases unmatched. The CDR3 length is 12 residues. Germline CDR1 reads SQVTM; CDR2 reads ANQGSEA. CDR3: CSAGQAGYEQYF. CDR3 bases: TGCAGCGCGGGACAGGCGGGATACGAGCAGTACTTC.

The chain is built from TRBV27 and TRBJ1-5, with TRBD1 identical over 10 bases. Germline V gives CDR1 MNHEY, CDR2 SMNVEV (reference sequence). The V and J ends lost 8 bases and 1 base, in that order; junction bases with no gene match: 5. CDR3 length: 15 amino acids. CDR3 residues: CASAKDRGSNQPQHF. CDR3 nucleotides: TGTGCCAGCGCCAAGGACAGGGGGAGCAATCAGCCCCAGCATTTT.

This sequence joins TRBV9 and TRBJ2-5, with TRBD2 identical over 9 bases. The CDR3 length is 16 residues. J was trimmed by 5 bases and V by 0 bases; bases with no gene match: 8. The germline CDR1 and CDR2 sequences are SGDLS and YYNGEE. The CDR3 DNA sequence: TGTGCCAGCAGCGTAGCGGGTAGCGGGAGTCTTGAGACCCAGTACTTC. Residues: CASSVAGSGSLETQYF.

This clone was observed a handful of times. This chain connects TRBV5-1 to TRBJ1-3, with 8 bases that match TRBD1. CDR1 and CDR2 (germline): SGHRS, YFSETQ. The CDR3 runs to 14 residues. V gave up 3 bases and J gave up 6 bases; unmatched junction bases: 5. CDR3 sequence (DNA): TGCGCCAGCAGCTCCGCGACAGGGGAAAACACCATATATTTT. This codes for CASSSATGENTIYF.

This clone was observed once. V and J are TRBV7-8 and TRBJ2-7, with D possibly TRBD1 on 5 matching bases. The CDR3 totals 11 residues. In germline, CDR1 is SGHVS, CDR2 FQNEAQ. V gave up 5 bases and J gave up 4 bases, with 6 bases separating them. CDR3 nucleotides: TGTGCCAGCAGCCGACAGTACGAGCAGTACTTC. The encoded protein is CASSRQYEQYF.

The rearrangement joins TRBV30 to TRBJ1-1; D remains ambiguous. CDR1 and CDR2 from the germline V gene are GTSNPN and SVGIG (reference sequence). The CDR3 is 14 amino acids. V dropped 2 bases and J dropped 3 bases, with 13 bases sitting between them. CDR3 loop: CAWSPPRGYTEAFF. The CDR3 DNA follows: TGTGCCTGGAGTCCCCCGCGTGGTTACACTGAAGCTTTCTTT.

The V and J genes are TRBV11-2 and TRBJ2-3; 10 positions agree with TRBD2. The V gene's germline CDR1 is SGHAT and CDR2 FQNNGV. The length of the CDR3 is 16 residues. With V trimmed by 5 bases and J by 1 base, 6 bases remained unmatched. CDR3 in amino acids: CASSPASGRGTDTQYF. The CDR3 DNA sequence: TGTGCCAGCAGCCCCGCCAGCGGGAGGGGCACAGATACGCAGTATTTT.

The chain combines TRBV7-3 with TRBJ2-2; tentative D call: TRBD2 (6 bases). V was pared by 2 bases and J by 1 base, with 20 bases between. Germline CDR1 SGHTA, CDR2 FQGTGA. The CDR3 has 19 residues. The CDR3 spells CASSLGLSGLGGNTGELFF. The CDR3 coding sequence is TGTGCCAGCAGCTTAGGGCTTTCAGGTCTCGGGGGGAACACCGGGGAGCTGTTTTTT. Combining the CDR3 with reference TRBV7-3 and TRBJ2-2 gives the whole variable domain GAGVSQTPSNKVTEKGKYVELRCDPISGHTALYWYRQSLGQGPEFLIYFQGTGAADDSGLPNDRFFAVRPEGSVSTLKIQRTERGDSAVYLCASSLGLSGLGGNTGELFFGEGSRLTVL.

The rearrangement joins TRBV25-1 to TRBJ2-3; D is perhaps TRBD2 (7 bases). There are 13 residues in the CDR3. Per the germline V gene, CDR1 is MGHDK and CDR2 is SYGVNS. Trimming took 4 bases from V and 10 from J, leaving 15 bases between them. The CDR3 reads CASSGLARGAQYF. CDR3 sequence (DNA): TGTGCCAGCAGTGGACTAGCCAGGGGCGCGCAGTATTTT.

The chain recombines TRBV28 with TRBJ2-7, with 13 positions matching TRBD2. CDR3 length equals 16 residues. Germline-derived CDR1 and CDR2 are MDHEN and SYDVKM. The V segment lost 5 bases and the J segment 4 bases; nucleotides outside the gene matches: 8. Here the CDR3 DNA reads TGTGCCAGCAGTATGATTAGGACTAGCGGGAGTTACGAGCAGTACTTC. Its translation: CASSMIRTSGSYEQYF.

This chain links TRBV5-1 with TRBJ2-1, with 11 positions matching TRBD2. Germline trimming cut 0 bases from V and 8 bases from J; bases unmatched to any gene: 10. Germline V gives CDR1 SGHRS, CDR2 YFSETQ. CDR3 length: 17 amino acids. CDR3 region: CASSLEVRLAGRDEQFF. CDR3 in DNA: TGCGCCAGCAGCTTGGAAGTGAGACTAGCGGGACGCGATGAGCAGTTCTTC.

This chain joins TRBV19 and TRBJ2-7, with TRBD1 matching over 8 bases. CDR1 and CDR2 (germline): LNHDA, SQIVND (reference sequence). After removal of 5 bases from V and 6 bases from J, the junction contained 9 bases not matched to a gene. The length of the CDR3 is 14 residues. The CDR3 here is CASSGQGRGVEQYF. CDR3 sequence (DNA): TGTGCCAGTAGTGGACAGGGAAGAGGGGTCGAGCAGTACTTC.

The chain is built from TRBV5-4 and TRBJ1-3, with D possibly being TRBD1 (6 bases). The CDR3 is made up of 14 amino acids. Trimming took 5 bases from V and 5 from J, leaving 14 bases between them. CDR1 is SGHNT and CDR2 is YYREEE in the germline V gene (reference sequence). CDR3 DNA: TGTGCCAGCAGTACAGGGCTCGACCGAAACACCATATATTTT. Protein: CASSTGLDRNTIYF. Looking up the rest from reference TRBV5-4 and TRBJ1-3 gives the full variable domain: ETGVTQSPTHLIKTRGQQVTLRCSSQSGHNTVSWYQQALGQGPQFIFQYYREEENGRGNFPPRFSGLQFPNYSSELNVNALELDDSALYLCASSTGLDRNTIYFGEGSWLTVV.

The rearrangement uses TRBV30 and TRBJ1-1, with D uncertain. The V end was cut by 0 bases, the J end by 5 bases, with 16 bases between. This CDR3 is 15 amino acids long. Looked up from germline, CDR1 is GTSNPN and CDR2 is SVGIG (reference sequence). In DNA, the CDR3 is TGTGCCTGGAGTGTAGGGCCCGGGAGTCAGACTGAAGCTTTCTTT. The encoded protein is CAWSVGPGSQTEAFF.

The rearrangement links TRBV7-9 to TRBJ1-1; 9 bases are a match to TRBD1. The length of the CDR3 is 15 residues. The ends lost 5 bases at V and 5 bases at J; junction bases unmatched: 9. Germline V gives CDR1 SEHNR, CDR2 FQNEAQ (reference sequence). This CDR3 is CASSPVGQGRTEAFF. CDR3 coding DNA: TGTGCCAGCAGCCCGGTCGGACAGGGGAGAACTGAAGCTTTCTTT. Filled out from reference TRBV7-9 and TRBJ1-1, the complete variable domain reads DTGVSQNPRHKITKRGQNVTFRCDPISEHNRLYWYRQTLGQGPEFLTYFQNEAQLEKSRLLSDRFSAERPKGSFSTLEIQRTEQGDSAMYLCASSPVGQGRTEAFFGQGTRLTVV.

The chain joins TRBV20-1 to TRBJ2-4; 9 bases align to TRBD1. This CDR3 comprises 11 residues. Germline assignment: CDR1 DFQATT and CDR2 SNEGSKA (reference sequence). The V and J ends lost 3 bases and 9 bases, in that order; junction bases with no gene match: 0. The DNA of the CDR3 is TGCAGTGCTAGGACAGGGGGCATTCAGTACTTC. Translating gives CSARTGGIQYF.

CDR3 sequence (DNA): TGTGCCAGCAGTCCAATGGGCATCACGAACACCGGGGAGCTGTTTTTT. This encodes CASSPMGITNTGELFF. The chain carries TRBV2 and TRBJ2-2, with D hard to call. Germline loops: CDR1 SNHLY, CDR2 FYNNEI. Trimming stripped 5 bases from V and 0 bases from J, with 13 bases between. There are 16 residues in the CDR3.

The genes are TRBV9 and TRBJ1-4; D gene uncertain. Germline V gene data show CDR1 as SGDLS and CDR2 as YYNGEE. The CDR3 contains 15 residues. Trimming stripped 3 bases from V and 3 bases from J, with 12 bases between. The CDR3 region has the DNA TGTGCCAGCAGCGGAGAGGTGGGAGCTAATGAAAAACTGTTTTTT. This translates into CASSGEVGANEKLFF.

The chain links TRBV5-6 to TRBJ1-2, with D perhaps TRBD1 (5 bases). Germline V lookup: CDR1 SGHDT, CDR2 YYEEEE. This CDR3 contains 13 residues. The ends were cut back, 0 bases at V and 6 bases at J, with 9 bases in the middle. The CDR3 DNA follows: TGTGCCAGCAGCTTGGGGGGCGCGGATGGCTACACCTTC. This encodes CASSLGGADGYTF.